This T cell receptor beta chain was documented in a study of PD-L1 blockade in urothelial cancer. Study as a whole: In the patient group, most of the 29 were males with bladder-origin urothelial cancer. Blood drawn 3 weeks (second dose) and 6 weeks after treatment start was analyzed.

The time point: pretreatment peripheral blood. Libraries were prepared by immunoSEQ multiplex PCR; TCRdb keeps only in-frame clonotypes and omits some of them. The sample has 70,000 to 75,000 clones; 75% to 90% are singletons. The TCR originated in a man in his 70s with urothelial cancer. The source was PBMCs, collected around atezolizumab (anti-PD-L1) treatment.

The CDR3 loop is CASRSQSPPSYTF. The CDR3 DNA follows: TGTGCCAGCAGGTCACAGTCGCCTCCTTCTTACACCTTC. The chain uses TRBV28 and TRBJ1-2, with D uncertain. Germline CDR1 reads MDHEN; CDR2 reads SYDVKM. V was clipped by 6 bases and J by 11 bases, with 19 bases between them. This CDR3 has 13 amino acids.